This T cell receptor beta chain was sequenced for a study of T cells after yellow fever vaccination. The length of the CDR3 is 17 residues. The junction had 6 bases not matched to a gene; V was cut back by 2 bases and J by 3 bases. The germline gives CDR1 MNHEY, CDR2 SVGEGT. TCRdb analysed the 5' RACE reads with MiXCR anew, one entry per CDR3 protein. The repertoire holds about 360,000 distinct CDR3 sequences, around 6.5% seen once, with about 15% in the top ten. This material consisted of PBMCs, taken 5 days after the yellow fever booster vaccination. This sequence originates from a man aged 25-40 years who received the YFV17D yellow fever vaccine. This chain joins TRBV6-2 or TRBV6-3 and TRBJ2-5; TRBD2 matches at 13 bases. The CDR3 region is CASSYEIGLAGEETQYF. CDR3 nucleotides: TGTGCCAGCAGTTACGAGATCGGACTAGCGGGAGAAGAGACCCAGTACTTC.